These 8 T cell receptor beta chains originate from one sample sequenced in a study of vaccination and CD4 T cells after COVID-19. Treatment defined: roughly 11-day PBMC culture with coronavirus spike peptide pools or control peptides (ViraFEST assay). CD4+ T cells of the unexposed donor were collected before the COVID-19 pandemic (2011-2018). Antigens for these TCRs are unknown. With the Oncomine TCR Beta short-read assay, DNA from cultured CD4+ T cells was sequenced. In this case, cultured CD4+ T cells provided the extracted genomic DNA. TCRdb reprocessed the PCR reads via MiXCR and lists one record per CDR3 protein. Of several thousand distinct CDR3 sequences detected, about 37% appear once; the ten largest clones hold roughly a fifth. The sample taken for sequencing was CD4+ T cells from blood, cultured in vitro. All receptors derive from a human donor in good health.

The rearrangement links TRBV15 to TRBJ1-5, with D tentatively TRBD1 (6 bases). The CDR3 has 15 residues. Germline-derived CDR1 and CDR2 are LNHNV and YYDKDF (reference sequence). V shed 0 bases and J shed 6 bases, with 12 bases lying between them. The CDR3 DNA reads as TGTGCCACCAGCAGAGATCCCGGGGGGGCTCAGCCCCAGCATTTT. Protein product: CATSRDPGGAQPQHF.

This clonotype was detected only a few times. This chain links TRBV20-1 with TRBJ1-1; D remains ambiguous. V was clipped by 3 bases and J by 1 base, with 12 bases between them. Per germline, CDR1 DFQATT and CDR2 SNEGSKA (reference sequence). This CDR3 region has 14 residues. The CDR3 DNA reads as TGCAGTGCTAGTAGGCTCGGAGGGAACACTGAAGCTTTCTTT. It codes for CSASRLGGNTEAFF.

This clonotype was seen a handful of times. For the CDR3, the DNA is TGCAGTGTAGAGGGAAGCGCGGGAGAGACCCAGTACTTC. This encodes CSVEGSAGETQYF. The genes are TRBV20-1 and TRBJ2-5; TRBD2 is a possible D gene (5 bases). CDR3 size: 13 residues. The germline V and J ends were trimmed by 7 bases and 4 bases, with 16 bases remaining between them. Looked up from germline, CDR1 is DFQATT and CDR2 is SNEGSKA (reference sequence).

This chain links TRBV5-4 with TRBJ2-5; no reliable D call. V was pared by 4 bases and J by 2 bases, with 6 bases between. The germline CDR1 and CDR2 sequences are SGHNT and YYREEE (reference sequence). The CDR3 consists of 12 residues. CDR3 nucleotides: TGTGCCAGCAGCACCAGGCAAGAGACCCAGTACTTC. Residues: CASSTRQETQYF.

This clonotype occurred a few times. This chain connects TRBV20-1 to TRBJ1-4, with D possibly TRBD1 on 6 matching bases. V gave up 1 base and J gave up 8 bases, with 17 bases separating them. CDR1 DFQATT and CDR2 SNEGSKA come from the germline V gene (reference sequence). The CDR3 is 15 amino acids. The CDR3 bases are TGCAGTGCTAGAGCTCCACAGGGCCTCGGCGAAAAACTGTTTTTT. Protein sequence: CSARAPQGLGEKLFF.

A note on this clonotype: One junction end does not reproduce the germline sequence, and a read error may be involved. The chain joins TRBV7-2 to TRBJ1-1; 12 bases are a match to TRBD1. This CDR3 spans 16 amino acids. Germline lookup yields CDR1 SGHTA and CDR2 FQGNSA. The chain's CDR3 is CASSLGQGAGDTEALF. For the CDR3, the DNA is TGTGCCAGCAGCTTGGGACAGGGGGCGGGGGACACTGAAGCTCTCTTT.

This clonotype has more than one count but fewer than ten. V is TRBV10-3 and J is TRBJ2-1; 8 bases are a match to TRBD1. Germline values: CDR1 ENHRY, CDR2 SYGVKD. The CDR3 covers 13 residues. The V and J ends lost 7 bases and 8 bases, in that order; junction bases with no gene match: 7. The CDR3 DNA is TGTGCCATCACCAGGACAGGGTACGATGAGCAGTTCTTC. This gives the protein CAITRTGYDEQFF.

This clonotype was detected a few times. The CDR3 here is CSATSGGGPYEQYF. The CDR3 bases are TGCAGTGCAACCTCCGGGGGAGGGCCCTACGAGCAGTACTTC. The genes are TRBV20-1 and TRBJ2-7; 7 bases agree with TRBD2. CDR3 length equals 14 residues. CDR1 DFQATT and CDR2 SNEGSKA come from the germline V gene (reference sequence). Germline trimming cut 6 bases from V and 2 bases from J; bases unmatched to any gene: 10.